This paragraph covers one TCR beta chain sequence. Its antigen is undetermined. The sample is drawn from a study of Tregs in tolerant kidney transplant recipients. Study-wide results and limits: Tolerant patients' donor-specific Tregs expanded beyond overall Tregs, suggesting antigen-driven growth. Biological reproducibility was not directly addressed, but technical replication error appeared minimal.

Unstimulated regulatory T cells (CD4+CD25+CD127-), CD4+CD25- non-regulatory cells, CD4 and CD8 cells were FACS-sorted from thawed PBMCs. The CDR3 consists of 14 residues. The V end lost 2 bases, the J end lost 1 base, and 6 bases lay between the germline ends. Germline V gene lookup returns CDR1 SEHNR and CDR2 FQNEAQ (reference sequence). Method: immunoSEQ multiplex PCR; TCRdb's copy keeps in-frame clones and lacks some. The repertoire consists of around 70,000 clones, with roughly 89% occurring once and the leading ten covering approximately 10%. This material consisted of CD8+ T cells from blood, taken before the transplant. The TCR originated in a human donor who received a combined kidney and bone marrow transplant. The chain links TRBV7-9 to TRBJ1-3; the D is unclear. CDR3 in amino acids: CASSLKESGNTIYF. Here the CDR3 DNA reads TGTGCCAGCAGCTTAAAGGAGTCTGGAAACACCATATATTTT. Supplemented by reference TRBV7-9 and TRBJ1-3, the full variable domain reads DTGVSQNPRHKITKRGQNVTFRCDPISEHNRLYWYRQTLGQGPEFLTYFQNEAQLEKSRLLSDRFSAERPKGSFSTLEIQRTEQGDSAMYLCASSLKESGNTIYFGEGSWLTVV.